This is a list of T cell receptor beta chains from one sample in a study of cytomegalovirus exposure and HLA in healthy donors. Profiled with immunoSEQ multiplex PCR; TCRdb holds only in-frame clones, not every one. The table has roughly 180,000 clones, around three quarters seen once. The sample consisted of PBMCs. These receptors all stem from a woman younger than 45 in good health and CMV-seropositive. CDR3s include the opening cysteine and the closing phenylalanine or tryptophan. D genes are given only for firm matches. Some rows have no size entry. The others give once, few or many, or a class for an expanded clone.

CDR3 DNA	CDR3 protein	clone size	V gene	J gene	D gene
TGTGCCAGCACCCAACTCCTGGGGGGTGCTTACAATGAGCAGTTCTTC	CASTQLLGGAYNEQFF	NA	TRBV7-3	TRBJ2-1	NA
TGTGCCAGTAGTATCCTTCCCCCCGAGGGTATGAACACTGAAGCTTTCTTT	CASSILPPEGMNTEAFF	NA	TRBV19	TRBJ1-1	NA
TGTGCCAGCAGCTTGGCCAGGGGGGACACTGAAGCTTTCTTT	CASSLARGDTEAFF	NA	TRBV5-4	TRBJ1-1	TRBD1
TGTGCCAGCAGCTTACCTGCGACAGGGGCCTATGGCTACACCTTC	CASSLPATGAYGYTF	once	TRBV5-5	TRBJ1-2	TRBD1
TGTGCCAGCAGTGGGGATCAGGGGAGCTCCTATAATTCACCCCTCCACTTT	CASSGDQGSSYNSPLHF	NA	TRBV2	TRBJ1-6	NA
TGTGCCAGCAGCTCATCCGGGACAGCTCCCTACGAGCAGTACTTC	CASSSSGTAPYEQYF	NA	TRBV7-8	TRBJ2-7	TRBD1
TGTGCCAGCAGCGTAGCCTCGGGACAGGGAGGAAGACTGTTTTTT	CASSVASGQGGRLFF	few	TRBV9	TRBJ1-4	TRBD1
TGTGCCAGCAGCTTAAGGGGGCAACGAACTTCTTCACCCCTCCACTTT	CASSLRGQRTSSPLHF	NA	TRBV11-2	TRBJ1-6	TRBD1
TGTGCCAGCAGCTTGGACAGGGGAGGTGAAAAACTGTTTTTT	CASSLDRGGEKLFF	few	TRBV5-5	TRBJ1-4	TRBD1
TGTGCCAGCAGCCAATTTGGAGGGGCAGAGACCCAGTACTTC	CASSQFGGAETQYF	NA	TRBV4-2	TRBJ2-5	NA
TGTGCCAGCAGCTTCAGGGGGCCAATGAACACTGAAGCTTTCTTT	CASSFRGPMNTEAFF	NA	TRBV5-6	TRBJ1-1	TRBD1
TGCGCCAGCAGCCAAAGTTCAGGGGCCGGAGGCTACACCTTC	CASSQSSGAGGYTF	NA	TRBV4-1	TRBJ1-2	NA
TGTGCCAGCAGCCCCCCGGGGAGCTACGAGCAGTACTTC	CASSPPGSYEQYF	NA	TRBV7-7	TRBJ2-7	NA
TGTGCCAGCAGCCAAGATTGGCAGGACCAAGAGACCCAGTACTTC	CASSQDWQDQETQYF	NA	TRBV4-2	TRBJ2-5	NA
TGCGCCAGCAGCTTGCAGGGCGAAAACACCATATATTTT	CASSLQGENTIYF	NA	TRBV5-1	TRBJ1-3	NA
TGTGCCAGCAGTTACAGGCGGGGGGGCTCCCAAGAGACCCAGTACTTC	CASSYRRGGSQETQYF	NA	TRBV6-6	TRBJ2-5	TRBD2
TGTGCCAGCAGCGTAGCTGCGGGGGGGATGGAGACCCAGTACTTC	CASSVAAGGMETQYF	NA	TRBV9	TRBJ2-5	TRBD2
TGCAGCGCCTGCGGGGGCGGGGAGACCCAGTACTTC	CSACGGGETQYF	NA	TRBV29-1	TRBJ2-5	NA
TGTGCCAGCAGCGTAGGGGCAGGGGGCGCGACAGATACGCAGTATTTT	CASSVGAGGATDTQYF	NA	TRBV9	TRBJ2-3	TRBD1
TGTGCCAGCAGTCTGGGACAGGGACGCTTCACCCTCCACTTT	CASSLGQGRFTLHF	NA	TRBV28	TRBJ1-6	TRBD1
TGTGCCACCAGCAGAGCCCCGACAGGGGGAGGCTACAATGAGCAGTTCTTC	CATSRAPTGGGYNEQFF	NA	TRBV15	TRBJ2-1	TRBD1
TGCGCCAGCAGATATGGACAGGCAGGAGACACCATATATTTT	CASRYGQAGDTIYF	NA	TRBV5-1	TRBJ1-3	TRBD1
TGTGCTAGTGGTTTGGTACTCACCGGACAAGTGAACACCGGGGAGCTGTTTTTT	CASGLVLTGQVNTGELFF	NA	TRBV12-5	TRBJ2-2	NA
TGTGCCAGCAGCCAAGAGGGACTAGCGGGGGGGCGGGCCAAAAACATTCAGTACTTC	CASSQEGLAGGRAKNIQYF	once	TRBV4-2	TRBJ2-4	TRBD2
TGCAGCGTTCCCTCGCAAGCCATGAACACTGAAGCTTTCTTT	CSVPSQAMNTEAFF	NA	TRBV29-1	TRBJ1-1	NA
TGCAGCGTTTCTAGCGGAGCTTACGAGCAGTACTTC	CSVSSGAYEQYF	NA	TRBV29-1	TRBJ2-7	TRBD2
TGTGCCAGCAGCTTGGCAGGGGAAGTATACGAGCAGTACTTC	CASSLAGEVYEQYF	NA	TRBV5-4	TRBJ2-7	NA
TGTGCCAGCAGTTCGGGACTAGCTGGGGCCAACGTCCTGACTTTC	CASSSGLAGANVLTF	NA	TRBV6-5	TRBJ2-6	TRBD2
TGTGCCAGCAGTGAAAGGAGCGGGGGAGCCAAAAACATTCAGTACTTC	CASSERSGGAKNIQYF	once	TRBV2	TRBJ2-4	TRBD2
TGTGCCAGCAGCCCGGGACAGTACTATGGCTACACCTTC	CASSPGQYYGYTF	NA	TRBV11-3	TRBJ1-2	TRBD1
TGCGCCAGCAGTTTTTCAACCGGGACAGTGAACACCGGGGAGCTGTTTTTT	CASSFSTGTVNTGELFF	NA	TRBV5-1	TRBJ2-2	TRBD1
TGCGCCAGCAGTCGGACAGGCGAGTATGGCTACACCTTC	CASSRTGEYGYTF	NA	TRBV4-1	TRBJ1-2	TRBD1
TGTGCCAGTAGTATAGTTCACACTAGCGGATATTCGTACAATGAGCAGTTCTTC	CASSIVHTSGYSYNEQFF	NA	TRBV19	TRBJ2-1	TRBD2